A selection of T cell receptor beta chains follows, all from one sample in a study of OX40 agonist ivuxolimab in advanced cancers. Data came from immunoSEQ multiplex PCR; TCRdb stores just in-frame clones and leaves some out. This sample has tens of thousands of clones, with 90% to 95% found just once. The sample here was CD4+ or CD8+ T cells sorted from blood, taken in a trial of the OX40 agonist ivuxolimab. The receptors shown here come from an adult with an advanced solid tumor such as melanoma, head and neck, liver or kidney cancer. Both conserved end residues are part of each CDR3. The D gene is left open where the match is weak. Clone size appears in some rows only: once, few, many, or a class for an expanded clone.

J | D | size | V | DNA | CDR3
TRBJ2-7 | TRBD2 | NA | TRBV11-1 | TGTGCCAGCCGTGGACTAGCGGGAGGGAGGAACACCTACGAGCAGTACTTC | CASRGLAGGRNTYEQYF
TRBJ2-3 | NA | NA | TRBV10-1 | TGCGCCAGCAGTGAGTCAAGCGTCAGCACAGATACGCAGTATTTT | CASSESSVSTDTQYF
TRBJ1-2 | NA | NA | TRBV6-5 | TGTGCCAGCAGTTCCCCGAAGGGTGGCTACACCTTC | CASSSPKGGYTF
TRBJ2-1 | TRBD2 | NA | TRBV9 | TGTGCCAGCAGCGTTAGCGGGAATTTCCCCAATGAGCAGTTCTTC | CASSVSGNFPNEQFF
TRBJ2-3 | NA | NA | TRBV25-1 | TGTGCCAGCAGTGAACGAGTTTCAGATACGCAGTATTTT | CASSERVSDTQYF
TRBJ2-7 | TRBD1 | NA | TRBV27 | TGTGCCAGCAAATTGGAGACAGGGGGTTTCAAGGGAGGTTACGAGCAGTACTTC | CASKLETGGFKGGYEQYF
TRBJ2-7 | NA | NA | TRBV28 | TGTGCCAGCAGTTTAGGCTACGAGCAGTACTTC | CASSLGYEQYF
TRBJ2-7 | NA | NA | TRBV11-2 | TGTGCCAGCAGCCCCTTATTTGAGCAGTACTTC | CASSPLFEQYF
TRBJ1-4 | NA | NA | TRBV7-9 | TGTGCCAGCAGTCAGCAGGCGTACCTCCTCGATGAAAAACTGTTTTTT | CASSQQAYLLDEKLFF
TRBJ2-7 | NA | NA | TRBV30 | TGTGCCTGGGACAGTAGCGGACTCTCCTACGAGCAGTACTTC | CAWDSSGLSYEQYF
TRBJ1-3 | TRBD1 | NA | TRBV5-5 | TGTGCCAGCAGCGGATTCCTCCGGGACAGCGATTCCTCTGGAAACACCATATATTTT | CASSGFLRDSDSSGNTIYF
TRBJ2-7 | NA | NA | TRBV5-6 | TGTGCCAGCAGCTTGGGGAGTATTTCCTACGAGCAGTACTTC | CASSLGSISYEQYF
TRBJ2-3 | NA | once | TRBV7-2 | TGTGCCAGCTCTCCAGGGGCGGGAGCGGATACGCAGTATTTT | CASSPGAGADTQYF
TRBJ2-1 | NA | NA | TRBV30 | TGTGCCTGGAGTTGGACCTCCGATGAGCAGTTCTTC | CAWSWTSDEQFF
TRBJ2-7 | NA | once | TRBV4-2 | TGTGCCAGCAGCCAAGCCCCAACCAGGTCCTACGAGCAGTACTTC | CASSQAPTRSYEQYF
TRBJ2-1 | NA | NA | TRBV4-2 | TGTGCCAGCAGCCAAGAGGAGGGCGGTGAGCAGTTCTTC | CASSQEEGGEQFF
TRBJ2-7 | TRBD2 | NA | TRBV19 | TGTGCCAGTAGTTACAGCGGGGAAGACGAGCAGTACTTC | CASSYSGEDEQYF
TRBJ1-1 | NA | NA | TRBV15 | TGTGCCACCAGCATGGGACAGAACACTGAAGCTTTCTTT | CATSMGQNTEAFF
TRBJ2-2 | TRBD2 | NA | TRBV29-1 | TGCAGCGTTGTTCTAGCGGGAACGGGGCTCGGCGGGGAGCTGTTTTTT | CSVVLAGTGLGGELFF
TRBJ1-1 | NA | NA | TRBV5-6 | TGTGCCAGCAGCTTGGGAGGGGGCACTGAAGCTTTCTTT | CASSLGGGTEAFF
TRBJ2-1 | NA | NA | TRBV7-9 | TGTGCCAGCAGCTTACGCTCATACAATGAGCAGTTCTTC | CASSLRSYNEQFF
TRBJ2-2 | TRBD2 | NA | TRBV27 | TGTGCCAGCAGTCCAACTTTGAGGCGACTAGCGGACCACACCGGGGAGCTGTTTTTT | CASSPTLRRLADHTGELFF
TRBJ2-1 | TRBD1 | NA | TRBV11-3 | TGTGCCAGCAGCTCCGGGACAGGGTATAATGAGCAGTTCTTC | CASSSGTGYNEQFF
TRBJ1-1 | NA | NA | TRBV19 | TGTGCCAGTAGTAGGCCGGTTAGTGAAGCTTTCTTT | CASSRPVSEAFF
TRBJ1-2 | NA | few | TRBV5-4 | TGTGCCAGCAGCGCGACAGTAGTCGGTGGCTACACCTTC | CASSATVVGGYTF
TRBJ1-1 | TRBD1 | NA | TRBV7-8 | TGTGCCAGCAGCCCCCGGGACAGGGTCTTCTGGAACACTGAAGCTTTCTTT | CASSPRDRVFWNTEAFF
TRBJ2-7 | TRBD1 | NA | TRBV9 | TGTGCCAGCAGCGTAACTGGCAGGGGGCAGAGCTCCTACGAGCAGTACTTC | CASSVTGRGQSSYEQYF
TRBJ2-3 | TRBD2 | NA | TRBV5-1 | TGCGCCAGCAGCCGCCCAGACCCGGGACTAGCGGGAGAGACTTTCACAGATACGCAGTATTTT | CASSRPDPGLAGETFTDTQYF
TRBJ2-7 | NA | NA | TRBV7-2 | TGTGCCAGCAGCCAGGGGGGCGGGATCTCCTACGAGCAGTACTTC | CASSQGGGISYEQYF
TRBJ1-2 | TRBD1 | NA | TRBV4-1 | TGCGCCAGCAGCCCAGGACAGGGCTATGGCTATGGCTACACCTTC | CASSPGQGYGYGYTF
TRBJ2-7 | TRBD2 | NA | TRBV6-1 | TGTGCCAGCACCCAGACTAGCGGGAGGGCCTACGAGCAGTACTTC | CASTQTSGRAYEQYF
TRBJ2-7 | NA | NA | TRBV9 | TGTGCCAGCAGTGCCGGAAGCTCCTACGAGCAGTACTTC | CASSAGSSYEQYF
TRBJ2-3 | TRBD2 | once | TRBV4-1 | TGCGCCAGCAGCCAAGAAGGCCTAGCGGGAGGTCCAGATACGCAGTATTTT | CASSQEGLAGGPDTQYF
TRBJ2-7 | NA | NA | TRBV23-1 | TGCGCCAGCAGTCAATCCCGAGTTCGGGGACCAGGGATATACGAGCAGTACTTC | CASSQSRVRGPGIYEQYF
TRBJ1-1 | NA | NA | TRBV13 | TGTGCCAGCAGCTTAGTAGGACGGGTGAACACTGAAGCTTTCTTT | CASSLVGRVNTEAFF
TRBJ1-1 | NA | NA | TRBV7-9 | TGTGCCAGCAGCATACAGTACACTGAAGCTTTCTTT | CASSIQYTEAFF
TRBJ1-6 | NA | NA | TRBV5-4 | TGTGCCAGCAGCTTGGACCGTCCGGGGGGATCACCCCTCCACTTT | CASSLDRPGGSPLHF
TRBJ1-3 | TRBD1 | NA | TRBV19 | TGTGCCAGTAGTATTGGGGACAGGGGCGGCTCTGGAAACACCATATATTTT | CASSIGDRGGSGNTIYF
TRBJ1-5 | TRBD1 | NA | TRBV4-2 | TGTGCCAGCAGCCAAGAAAACAGGGGGCGATTCAGCAATCAGCCCCAGCATTTT | CASSQENRGRFSNQPQHF
TRBJ1-5 | TRBD1 | NA | TRBV7-8 | TGTGCCAGCAGCTTAACCATGTCGGGGACAGGGTATCAGCCCCAGCATTTT | CASSLTMSGTGYQPQHF
TRBJ2-7 | NA | NA | TRBV6-5 | TGTGCCAGCAGTTACTCGAGGCCCGGGACCTACGAGCAGTACTTC | CASSYSRPGTYEQYF
TRBJ2-2 | TRBD2 | NA | TRBV10-2 | TGCGCCAGCAGCGGGGGGGAGGTTTTCACCACCATCGGGGAGCTGTTTTTT | CASSGGEVFTTIGELFF